Listed below are T cell receptor beta chains from one sample, sequenced in a study of identical twins' blood T cells. In TCRdb, the 5' RACE reads were re-called with MiXCR into one record per CDR3 protein. The sample records 350,000 to 400,000 distinct CDR3 sequences, under 30% being singletons. Material: PBMCs. The receptor source for this set is a woman aged 18 to 49 in good health. Each CDR3 is given with its conserved first and last residue. D genes are given only for firm matches.

J gene,D gene,V gene,CDR3 protein
TRBJ2-7,TRBD2,TRBV5-1,CASSVLSGSDSQYF
TRBJ2-3,-,TRBV28,CASSFGADTQYF
TRBJ1-2,-,TRBV5-6,CASTRGRADYGYTF
TRBJ2-1,-,TRBV29-1,CSAWGTAASGEQFF
TRBJ1-5,-,TRBV7-8,CASSLSIGQLDQPQHF
TRBJ1-2,-,TRBV28,CASSFGSYGYTF
TRBJ2-4,TRBD2,TRBV12-3/TRBV12-4,CASSLFTQREGLAKNIQYF
TRBJ1-4,-,TRBV7-9,CASSARRVANEKLFF
TRBJ1-2,TRBD1,TRBV5-1,CASSPTGGEGYTF
TRBJ1-1,-,TRBV11-2,CASSPGSPVEAFF
TRBJ1-1,-,TRBV5-1,CASSLKGFGTNTEAFF
TRBJ2-7,-,TRBV12-3/TRBV12-4,CASSLRGSSGSSSYEQYF
TRBJ1-6,-,TRBV5-1,CASSLGQTVSPLHF
TRBJ1-3,-,TRBV12-3/TRBV12-4,CASRGNSGNTIYF
TRBJ1-1,-,TRBV19,CASRTGRGFTTEAFF
TRBJ2-7,-,TRBV29-1,CSVEYSSSYEQYF
TRBJ2-2,-,TRBV24-1,CATSRGVGFTGELFF
TRBJ1-4,-,TRBV20-1,CSARDIANEKLFF
TRBJ1-6,-,TRBV3-1,CASSQDGVYSPLHF
TRBJ1-2,TRBD1,TRBV29-1,CSAGTVYGHTF
TRBJ1-1,-,TRBV20-1,CSARRGTNTEAFF
TRBJ1-1,-,TRBV19,CASKWGPNTEAFF
TRBJ2-5,-,TRBV24-1,CATSDPTDGQETQYF
TRBJ2-7,-,TRBV30,CAWSVTAYEQYF
TRBJ1-6,-,TRBV7-9,CASSPPFGGTPLHF
TRBJ1-3,-,TRBV20-1,CSAPYQGNTIYF
TRBJ1-1,TRBD1,TRBV30,CAWWTGGDTEAFF
TRBJ1-1,-,TRBV7-2,CASSSGRKTEAFF
TRBJ2-3,-,TRBV20-1,CSARDRVAPDTQYF
TRBJ1-1,TRBD1,TRBV19,CASSVDRDRTEAFF
TRBJ2-3,TRBD2,TRBV3-1,CASSQGERGLADTQYF
TRBJ2-1,TRBD1,TRBV7-2,CASSFLQGASDNEQFF
TRBJ2-7,TRBD2,TRBV9,CASSVDAGALYEQYF
TRBJ2-5,-,TRBV6-5,CASSYSGGAQYF
TRBJ1-2,TRBD1,TRBV27,CASSPGTGDGYTF
TRBJ2-1,TRBD2,TRBV9,CASSGGLAGTSYNEQFF
TRBJ1-2,-,TRBV9,CASSDLTGYGYTF
TRBJ1-2,TRBD1,TRBV5-1,CASSLEAGGWGYTF
TRBJ1-2,-,TRBV20-1,CSAPAGGNYGYTF
TRBJ1-3,TRBD1,TRBV5-1,CASSSRTGESGNTIYF
TRBJ2-1,TRBD1,TRBV19,CASSAGTDYNEQFF